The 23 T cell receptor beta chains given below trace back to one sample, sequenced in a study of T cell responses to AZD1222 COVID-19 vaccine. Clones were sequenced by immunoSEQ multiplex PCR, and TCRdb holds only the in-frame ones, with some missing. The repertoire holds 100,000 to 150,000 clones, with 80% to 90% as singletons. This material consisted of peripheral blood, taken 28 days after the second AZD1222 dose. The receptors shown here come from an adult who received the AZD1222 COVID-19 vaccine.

CDR3 coding DNA: TGCGCCAGCAGTGACTCTCGCACGGGCGGAGGGCAAGCTTTCTTT. Residues: CASSDSRTGGGQAFF. This chain joins TRBV10-2 and TRBJ1-1; no reliable D call. Trimming stripped 3 bases from V and 9 bases from J, with 20 bases between. Per the germline V gene, CDR1 is WSHSY and CDR2 is SAAADI. The CDR3 is 15 residues long.

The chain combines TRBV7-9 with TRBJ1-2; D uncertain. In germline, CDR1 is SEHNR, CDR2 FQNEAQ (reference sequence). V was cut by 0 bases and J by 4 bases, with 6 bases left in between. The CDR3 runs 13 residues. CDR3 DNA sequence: TGTGCCAGCAGCTTAGCTTCAGGCTATGGCTACACCTTC. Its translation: CASSLASGYGYTF.

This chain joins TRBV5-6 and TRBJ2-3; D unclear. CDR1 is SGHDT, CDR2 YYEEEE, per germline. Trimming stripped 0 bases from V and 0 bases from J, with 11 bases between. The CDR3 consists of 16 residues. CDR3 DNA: TGTGCCAGCAGCTTGGGAAGGGTTTATAGCACAGATACGCAGTATTTT. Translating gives CASSLGRVYSTDTQYF. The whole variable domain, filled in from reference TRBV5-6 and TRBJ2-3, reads DAGVTQSPTHLIKTRGQQVTLRCSPKSGHDTVSWYQQALGQGPQFIFQYYEEEERQRGNFPDRFSGHQFPNYSSELNVNALLLGDSALYLCASSLGRVYSTDTQYFGPGTRLTVL.

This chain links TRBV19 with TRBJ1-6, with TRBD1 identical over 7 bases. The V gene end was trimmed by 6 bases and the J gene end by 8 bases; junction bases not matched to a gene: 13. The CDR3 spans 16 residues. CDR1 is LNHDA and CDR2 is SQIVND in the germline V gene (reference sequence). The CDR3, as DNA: TGTGCCAGTAGGGCGGCCAGGGGGGGTGTAGATTCACCCCTCCACTTT. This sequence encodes CASRAARGGVDSPLHF.

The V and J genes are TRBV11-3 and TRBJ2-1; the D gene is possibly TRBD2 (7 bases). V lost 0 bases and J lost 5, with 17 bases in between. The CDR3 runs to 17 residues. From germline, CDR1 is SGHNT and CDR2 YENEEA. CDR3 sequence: CASSLDFSGGRDNEQFF. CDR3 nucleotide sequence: TGTGCCAGCAGCTTAGATTTCTCGGGGGGCCGGGACAATGAGCAGTTCTTC.

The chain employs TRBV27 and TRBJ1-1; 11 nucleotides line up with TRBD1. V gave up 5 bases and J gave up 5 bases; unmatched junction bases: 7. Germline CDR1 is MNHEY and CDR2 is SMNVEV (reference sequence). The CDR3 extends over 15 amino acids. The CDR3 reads CASSIARDRGTEAFF. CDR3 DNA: TGTGCCAGCAGTATCGCCCGGGACAGGGGGACTGAAGCTTTCTTT.

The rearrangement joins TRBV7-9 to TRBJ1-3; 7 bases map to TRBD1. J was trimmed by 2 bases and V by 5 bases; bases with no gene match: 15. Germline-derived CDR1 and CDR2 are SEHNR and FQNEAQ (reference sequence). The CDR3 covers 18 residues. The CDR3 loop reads CASSLTGRTLLAGNTIYF. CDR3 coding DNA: TGTGCCAGCAGCCTGACAGGGCGGACTCTACTGGCTGGAAACACCATATATTTT.

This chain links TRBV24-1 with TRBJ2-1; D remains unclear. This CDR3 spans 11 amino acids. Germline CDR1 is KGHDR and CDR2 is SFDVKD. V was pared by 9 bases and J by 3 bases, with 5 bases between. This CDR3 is CATGDYNEQFF. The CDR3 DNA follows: TGTGCCACCGGAGACTACAATGAGCAGTTCTTC.

The CDR3 DNA reads as TGTGCCAGTAGTCCCGGGTGGGGAGAGACCCAGTACTTC. Its translation is CASSPGWGETQYF. The J gene is TRBJ2-5, the V gene TRBV19; D call uncertain. Trimming shortened V by 5 bases and J by 4 bases, and 11 bases separated the two germline ends. Germline V gives CDR1 LNHDA, CDR2 SQIVND (reference sequence). This CDR3 comprises 13 residues. Full variable domain (remainder filled in from reference TRBV19 and TRBJ2-5): DGGITQSPKYLFRKEGQNVTLSCEQNLNHDAMYWYRQDPGQGLRLIYYSQIVNDFQKGDIAEGYSVSREKKESFPLTVTSAQKNPTAFYLCASSPGWGETQYFGPGTRLLVL.

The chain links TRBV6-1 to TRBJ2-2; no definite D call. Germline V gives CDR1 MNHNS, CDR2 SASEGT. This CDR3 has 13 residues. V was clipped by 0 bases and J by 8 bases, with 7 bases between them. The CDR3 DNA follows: TGTGCCAGCAGTGAAGCGCGCAGGGGGGAGCTGTTTTTT. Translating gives CASSEARRGELFF.

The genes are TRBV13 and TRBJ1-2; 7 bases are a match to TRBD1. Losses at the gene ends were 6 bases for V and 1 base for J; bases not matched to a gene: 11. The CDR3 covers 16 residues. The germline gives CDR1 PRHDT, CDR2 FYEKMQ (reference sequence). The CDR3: CASSHTGQTYNYGYTF. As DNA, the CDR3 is TGTGCCAGCAGTCATACGGGACAGACTTATAACTATGGCTACACCTTC.

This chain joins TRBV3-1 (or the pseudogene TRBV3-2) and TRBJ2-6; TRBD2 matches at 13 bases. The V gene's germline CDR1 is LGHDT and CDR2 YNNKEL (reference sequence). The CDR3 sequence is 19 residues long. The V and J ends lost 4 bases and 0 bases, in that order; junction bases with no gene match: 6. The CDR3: CASSPRTSGGLSGANVLTF. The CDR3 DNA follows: TGTGCCAGCAGCCCGCGGACTAGCGGGGGACTCTCTGGGGCCAACGTCCTGACTTTC.

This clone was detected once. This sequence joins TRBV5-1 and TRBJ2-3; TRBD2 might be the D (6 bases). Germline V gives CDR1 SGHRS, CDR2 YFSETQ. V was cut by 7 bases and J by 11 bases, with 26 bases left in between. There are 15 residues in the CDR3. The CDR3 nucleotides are TGCGCCAGCTCCGTTGGAGGCGGGGCCGCGAGGGTGCAGTATTTT. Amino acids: CASSVGGGAARVQYF. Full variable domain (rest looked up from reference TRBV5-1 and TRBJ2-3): KAGVTQTPRYLIKTRGQQVTLSCSPISGHRSVSWYQQTPGQGLQFLFEYFSETQRNKGNFPGRFSGRQFSNSRSEMNVSTLELGDSALYLCASSVGGGAARVQYFGPGTRLTVL.

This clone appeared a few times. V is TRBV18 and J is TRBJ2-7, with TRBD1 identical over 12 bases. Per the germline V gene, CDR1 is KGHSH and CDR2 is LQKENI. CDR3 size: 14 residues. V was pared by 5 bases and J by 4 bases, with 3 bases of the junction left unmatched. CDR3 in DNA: TGTGCCAGCTCAGGGACAGGGGGCTCGTACGAGCAGTACTTC. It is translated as CASSGTGGSYEQYF.

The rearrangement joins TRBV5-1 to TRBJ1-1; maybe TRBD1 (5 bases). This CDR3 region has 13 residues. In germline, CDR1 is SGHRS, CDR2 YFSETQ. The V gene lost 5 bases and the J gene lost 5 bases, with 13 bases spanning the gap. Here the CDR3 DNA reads TGCGCCAGCAGTCAGGGAGGGTGGACTGAAGCTTTCTTT. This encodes CASSQGGWTEAFF.

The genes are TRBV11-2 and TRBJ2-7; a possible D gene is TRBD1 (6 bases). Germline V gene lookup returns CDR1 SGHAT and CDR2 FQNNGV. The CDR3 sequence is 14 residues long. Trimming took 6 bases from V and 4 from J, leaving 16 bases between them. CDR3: CASRPTGHIYEQYF. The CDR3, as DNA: TGTGCCAGCAGACCAACGGGACACATATACGAGCAGTACTTC.

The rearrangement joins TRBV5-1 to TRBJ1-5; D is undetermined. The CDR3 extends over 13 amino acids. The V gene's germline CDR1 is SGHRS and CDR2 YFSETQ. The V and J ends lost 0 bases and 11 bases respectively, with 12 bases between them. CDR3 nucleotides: TGCGCCAGCAGCTTGGCCGGATCATCAGCCCAGCATTTT. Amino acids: CASSLAGSSAQHF.

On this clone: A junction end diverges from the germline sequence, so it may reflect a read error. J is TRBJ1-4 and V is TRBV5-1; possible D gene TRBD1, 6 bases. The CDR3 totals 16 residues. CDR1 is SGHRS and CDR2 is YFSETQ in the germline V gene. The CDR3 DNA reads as TGCGCCAGCCGCTTAGGATATAGGGGGGAGGATGAAAAACTGTTTTTT. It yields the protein CASRLGYRGEDEKLFF.

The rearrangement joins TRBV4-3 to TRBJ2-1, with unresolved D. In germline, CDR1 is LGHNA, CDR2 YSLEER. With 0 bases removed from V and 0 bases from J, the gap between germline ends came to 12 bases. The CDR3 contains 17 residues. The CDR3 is CASSQEFGPLSYNEQFF. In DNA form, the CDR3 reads TGCGCCAGCAGCCAAGAGTTCGGGCCCCTCTCCTACAATGAGCAGTTCTTC.

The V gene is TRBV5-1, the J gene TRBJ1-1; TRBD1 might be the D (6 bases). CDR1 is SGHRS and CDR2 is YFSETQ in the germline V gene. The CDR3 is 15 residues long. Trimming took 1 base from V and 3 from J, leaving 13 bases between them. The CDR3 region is CASSLTGSLDTEAFF. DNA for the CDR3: TGCGCCAGCAGCTTGACAGGGAGCTTGGACACTGAAGCTTTCTTT. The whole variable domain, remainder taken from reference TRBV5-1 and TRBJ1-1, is KAGVTQTPRYLIKTRGQQVTLSCSPISGHRSVSWYQQTPGQGLQFLFEYFSETQRNKGNFPGRFSGRQFSNSRSEMNVSTLELGDSALYLCASSLTGSLDTEAFFGQGTRLTVV.

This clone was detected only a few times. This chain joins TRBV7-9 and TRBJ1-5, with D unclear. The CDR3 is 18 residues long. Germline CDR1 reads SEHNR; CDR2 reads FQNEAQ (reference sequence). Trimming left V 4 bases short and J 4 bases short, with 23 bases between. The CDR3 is CASSSQHKSSSGNQPQHF. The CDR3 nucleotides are TGTGCCAGCAGCTCCCAGCATAAGTCGAGTTCCGGAAATCAGCCCCAGCATTTT.

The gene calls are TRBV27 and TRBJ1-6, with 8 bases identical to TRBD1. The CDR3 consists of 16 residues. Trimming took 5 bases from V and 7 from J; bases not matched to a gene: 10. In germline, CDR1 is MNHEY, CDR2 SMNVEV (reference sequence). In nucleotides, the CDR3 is TGTGCCAGCAGTATCCTTACAGGGGGACGAAATTCACCCCTCCACTTT. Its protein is CASSILTGGRNSPLHF.

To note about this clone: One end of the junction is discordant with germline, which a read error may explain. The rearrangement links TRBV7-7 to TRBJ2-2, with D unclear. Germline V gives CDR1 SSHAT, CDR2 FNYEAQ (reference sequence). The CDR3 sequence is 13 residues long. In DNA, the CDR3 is TGTGCTAGCAGCTTAGATCAGGTCGGGGAGCTGTTTTTT. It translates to CASSLDQVGELFF.